This T cell receptor beta chain was identified in a study of blood T cell repertoires in COVID-19. Overall study context: Acute and convalescent COVID-19 samples came from the United States, Italy and Spain.

How the authors handled the data: For nucleated cells, counts were estimated from reference gene primer amplification. TCRdb's copy holds only in-frame clones and misses some; the assay was immunoSEQ multiplex PCR. From that table come the V and J calls and clone size; the DNA was used to work out D and trimming. The sample yields some 41,000 clones, under 85% seen once. Sample: peripheral blood. The sequence was obtained from a man older than 75 in a cohort sampled during active COVID-19.

CDR3 region: CSANRGETEAFF. For the CDR3, the DNA is TGCAGCGCCAACCGGGGGGAAACTGAAGCTTTCTTT. The chain is built from TRBV29-1 and TRBJ1-1, with D tentatively TRBD1 (5 bases). V was shortened by 7 bases and J by 5 bases, with 14 bases between the two germline ends. In germline, CDR1 is SQVTM, CDR2 ANQGSEA. This CDR3 spans 12 amino acids.